These 32 T cell receptor beta chains were sequenced from one sample in a study of Ad26.COV2.S vaccination and SARS-CoV-2 variants. The protocol was immunoSEQ multiplex PCR, while the TCRdb copy is restricted to in-frame clones and leaves out a portion. The sample lists approximately 400,000 clones, just over 90% occurring once. The material sequenced was peripheral blood, taken after recovery from COVID-19. The receptor source for this set is a human donor who had recovered from COVID-19.

This chain links TRBV6-5 with TRBJ2-2; 7 bases align to TRBD1. CDR1 is MNHEY, CDR2 SVGAGI, per germline. CDR3 length: 16 amino acids. The trim removed 2 bases at V and 4 bases at J, leaving 7 bases unmatched. CDR3 nucleotide sequence: TGTGCCAGCAGTTACGATAGGGGGCGTTTCACCGGGGAGCTGTTTTTT. Encoded protein: CASSYDRGRFTGELFF.

The chain has TRBV6-5 and TRBJ1-2; D perhaps matches TRBD1 (6 bases). CDR1 and CDR2 (germline): MNHEY, SVGAGI. V gave up 8 bases and J gave up 2 bases, with 15 bases separating them. The CDR3 has 14 amino acids. Here the CDR3 DNA reads TGTGCCAGCGGACCCCGCAGGGGCAACTATGGCTACACCTTC. It specifies CASGPRRGNYGYTF.

The rearrangement links TRBV6-1 to TRBJ1-1; D gene unclear. Germline lookup yields CDR1 MNHNS and CDR2 SASEGT. Trimming shortened V by 0 bases and J by 6 bases, and 11 bases separated the two germline ends. This CDR3 has 14 amino acids. The CDR3 nucleotides are TGTGCCAGCAGTGAAGCGAGCGTAAGGTCTGAAGCTTTCTTT. Protein: CASSEASVRSEAFF.

The chain carries TRBV29-1 and TRBJ2-1; D might be TRBD2 (5 bases). V was cut by 5 bases and J by 9 bases, with 14 bases left in between. CDR1 and CDR2 (germline): SQVTM, ANQGSEA. This CDR3 contains 12 residues. For the CDR3, the DNA is TGCAGCGTTCGGGGTCCCTTGGGTGAGCAGTTCTTC. Encoded protein: CSVRGPLGEQFF.

This chain joins TRBV19 and TRBJ2-3, with 9 bases matching TRBD2. V gave up 3 bases and J gave up 3 bases; unmatched junction bases: 1. Germline V gives CDR1 LNHDA, CDR2 SQIVND (reference sequence). This CDR3 spans 14 amino acids. The DNA for the CDR3 is TGTGCCAGTAGTATGGCGGGGGGGACAGATACGCAGTATTTT. It encodes CASSMAGGTDTQYF.

This chain joins TRBV10-1 and TRBJ2-4; D is ambiguous. From germline, CDR1 is WNHNN and CDR2 SYGVQD (reference sequence). V lost 6 bases, J lost 6 bases, and 12 bases lay in between. The CDR3 has 13 residues. The CDR3 spells CASSRDSGNIQYF. CDR3 nucleotide sequence: TGCGCCAGCAGCCGTGACTCTGGAAACATTCAGTACTTC.

This clone was counted once. The CDR3 bases are TGTGCCAGCAGCCCTAACAGGGGTGGCACTGAAGCTTTCTTT. This sequence encodes CASSPNRGGTEAFF. This chain connects TRBV7-9 to TRBJ1-1; 7 nucleotides match TRBD1. The J segment lost 4 bases and the V segment lost 5 bases, leaving 7 bases of the junction unmatched. Germline lookup yields CDR1 SEHNR and CDR2 FQNEAQ (reference sequence). The CDR3 covers 14 residues.

This clone came up once. V usage is TRBV12-3 or TRBV12-4 and J usage is TRBJ2-3; D uncertain. The CDR3 contains 12 residues. V lost 7 bases to trimming and J lost 4 bases, with 9 bases between them. CDR3 amino acids: CASKRSPDTQYF. CDR3 DNA: TGTGCCAGCAAAAGGTCTCCAGATACGCAGTATTTT.

V is TRBV19 and J is TRBJ2-3; 8 bases match TRBD2. The germline V gene has CDR1 LNHDA and CDR2 SQIVND (reference sequence). The length of the CDR3 is 16 residues. The ends lost 5 bases at V and 4 bases at J; junction bases unmatched: 11. DNA for the CDR3: TGTGCCAGTAGTTCTCCTCCGGGACTAGTCCCAGATACGCAGTATTTT. This translates into CASSSPPGLVPDTQYF. Together with reference TRBV19 and TRBJ2-3, the CDR3 gives the full variable domain: DGGITQSPKYLFRKEGQNVTLSCEQNLNHDAMYWYRQDPGQGLRLIYYSQIVNDFQKGDIAEGYSVSREKKESFPLTVTSAQKNPTAFYLCASSSPPGLVPDTQYFGPGTRLTVL.

The chain joins TRBV4-1 to TRBJ2-1; TRBD1 agrees at 8 bases. V lost 3 bases and J lost 6; bases outside the gene matches: 7. The CDR3 is 15 residues long. Germline V CDR1 and CDR2: MGHRA, YSYEKL. CDR3 sequence reads: CASSHGQGVGNEQFF. Here the CDR3 DNA reads TGCGCCAGCAGCCACGGACAGGGAGTGGGCAATGAGCAGTTCTTC.

The chain carries TRBV7-8 and TRBJ2-2; TRBD2 aligns across 8 bases. Germline CDR1 and CDR2: SGHVS and FQNEAQ. The CDR3 covers 15 residues. The ends lost 1 base at V and 7 bases at J; junction bases unmatched: 5. In DNA form, the CDR3 reads TGTGCCAGCAGCTTAGTCGGGAGGGGGGTCGGGGAGCTGTTTTTT. Residues: CASSLVGRGVGELFF.

V gene TRBV11-2 combines with J gene TRBJ2-5, with 11 bases matching TRBD2. The CDR3 is 17 residues long. From germline, CDR1 is SGHAT and CDR2 FQNNGV. V lost 1 base to trimming and J lost 0 bases; unmatched junction nucleotides: 4. The CDR3 here is CASSLGASGGNQETQYF. The DNA of the CDR3 is TGTGCCAGCAGCTTAGGGGCTAGCGGGGGGAACCAAGAGACCCAGTACTTC.

This sequence joins TRBV3-1 (or the pseudogene TRBV3-2) and TRBJ2-1; 7 nucleotides align to TRBD1. The CDR3 has 16 amino acids. CDR1 LGHDT and CDR2 YNNKEL come from the germline V gene (reference sequence). The ends lost 2 bases at V and 7 bases at J; junction bases unmatched: 11. CDR3 in amino acids: CASSQLRQGLGNEQFF. CDR3 nucleotides: TGTGCCAGCAGCCAACTTCGACAGGGCTTGGGAAATGAGCAGTTCTTC.

The chain carries TRBV2 and TRBJ1-2; no clear D gene. This CDR3 has 12 residues. V was trimmed by 8 bases and J by 7 bases, leaving 14 bases between them. Germline CDR1 and CDR2: SNHLY and FYNNEI. DNA of the CDR3: TGTGCCAGCTGGAAGGGTCTCTCTGGCTACACCTTC. It specifies CASWKGLSGYTF.

CDR3 sequence: CASSFTEGGANVLTF. CDR3 sequence (DNA): TGTGCCAGCAGCTTTACGGAGGGTGGGGCCAACGTCCTGACTTTC. The chain has TRBV7-9 and TRBJ2-6, with a weak D call TRBD2 (6 bases). Trimming took off 3 bases at V and 3 bases at J, with 9 bases between the two ends. The germline V gene encodes CDR1 SEHNR and CDR2 FQNEAQ (reference sequence). The CDR3 runs to 15 residues.

CDR3: CASSQKGLPEYF. The CDR3 bases are TGCGCCAGCAGCCAAAAGGGACTTCCAGAGTACTTC. This sequence joins TRBV4-1 and TRBJ2-5, with D tentatively TRBD2 (6 bases). Per germline, CDR1 MGHRA and CDR2 YSYEKL. CDR3 length: 12 residues. V was pared by 2 bases and J by 12 bases, with 13 bases between.

This clone came up once. The J gene is TRBJ2-2, the V gene TRBV5-4, with D possibly matching TRBD1 (6 bases). The V end lost 0 bases, the J end lost 6 bases, and 18 bases lay between the germline ends. Germline CDR1 SGHNT, CDR2 YYREEE (reference sequence). The CDR3 totals 17 residues. Here the CDR3 reads CASSLVPRQGQAGELFF. CDR3 bases: TGTGCCAGCAGCTTGGTACCCCGGCAGGGGCAGGCCGGGGAGCTGTTTTTT. Full variable domain (rest looked up from reference TRBV5-4 and TRBJ2-2): ETGVTQSPTHLIKTRGQQVTLRCSSQSGHNTVSWYQQALGQGPQFIFQYYREEENGRGNFPPRFSGLQFPNYSSELNVNALELDDSALYLCASSLVPRQGQAGELFFGEGSRLTVL.

The chain is built from TRBV2 and TRBJ1-5, with D unclear. The CDR3 totals 15 residues. Trimming left V 3 bases short and J 9 bases short, with 18 bases between. In germline, CDR1 is SNHLY, CDR2 FYNNEI. The CDR3 DNA sequence: TGTGCCAGCAGTGATCCGGGTGGAGTGAGTGGGCCCCAGCATTTT. It codes for CASSDPGGVSGPQHF.

This clone was seen only a few times. The CDR3 DNA is TGTGCCAGCAGCGTAGTTATGGGACAGGGCGACAATGAGCAGTTCTTC. It specifies CASSVVMGQGDNEQFF. The chain couples TRBV9 to TRBJ2-1; 9 bases map to TRBD1. CDR3 length equals 16 residues. V trimming: 0 bases; J trimming: 5 bases; junction bases outside the gene matches: 6. Germline V lookup: CDR1 SGDLS, CDR2 YYNGEE.

This chain joins TRBV4-2 and TRBJ1-2; D not certain. Germline V lookup: CDR1 LGHNA, CDR2 YNFKEQ. The CDR3 extends over 12 amino acids. V was trimmed by 5 bases and J by 5 bases, leaving 9 bases between them. The CDR3 sequence: CASSSSGYGYTF. In DNA, the CDR3 is TGTGCCAGCAGCTCCTCCGGGTATGGCTACACCTTC.

The chain joins TRBV6-5 to TRBJ1-6; 9 bases line up with TRBD1. CDR3 length: 13 amino acids. Trimming at V came to 5 bases and at J to 10 bases, leaving 3 bases not matched to a gene. Germline loops: CDR1 MNHEY, CDR2 SVGAGI. DNA of the CDR3: TGTGCCAGCAGTCCGACAGGGGGGTCACCCCTCCACTTT. Amino acid sequence: CASSPTGGSPLHF.

This chain connects TRBV7-2 to TRBJ1-3; no definite D call. Germline CDR1 reads SGHTA; CDR2 reads FQGNSA. The CDR3 length is 13 residues. Trimming cost V 3 bases and J 4 bases, with 7 bases left between them. The CDR3 reads CASSFLSGNTIYF. The CDR3 region has the DNA TGTGCCAGCAGCTTTCTCAGCGGAAACACCATATATTTT.

The chain employs TRBV4-1 and TRBJ2-3; D assignment may be TRBD1 or TRBD2 (6 bases each). CDR3 length: 16 residues. Germline V gene lookup returns CDR1 MGHRA and CDR2 YSYEKL. V dropped 0 bases and J dropped 6 bases, with 16 bases sitting between them. The CDR3 spells CASSQEGAWGGDTQYF. CDR3 DNA: TGCGCCAGCAGCCAAGAGGGGGCCTGGGGAGGTGATACGCAGTATTTT.

The chain is built from TRBV6-2 or TRBV6-3 and TRBJ1-2; D is unclear. Germline CDR1 and CDR2: MNHEY and SVGEGT. CDR3 length: 13 amino acids. V was clipped by 4 bases and J by 5 bases, with 11 bases between them. Here the CDR3 reads CASSLQRAYGYTF. CDR3 sequence (DNA): TGTGCCAGCAGTTTACAGAGAGCGTATGGCTACACCTTC.

The chain is built from TRBV27 and TRBJ2-7; tentative D call: TRBD1 (6 bases). The CDR3 has 15 amino acids. V was shortened by 6 bases and J by 2 bases, with 17 bases between the two germline ends. The germline V gene encodes CDR1 MNHEY and CDR2 SMNVEV (reference sequence). This CDR3 reads CASSKRGQTTYEQYF. CDR3 DNA sequence: TGTGCCAGCAGCAAACGTGGACAGACAACCTACGAGCAGTACTTC.

This chain links TRBV11-3 with TRBJ1-1; no firm D call. Trimming stripped 1 base from V and 4 bases from J, with 7 bases between. The CDR3 has 13 residues. Germline V gene sequence: CDR1 SGHNT, CDR2 YENEEA. CDR3 DNA sequence: TGTGCCAGCAGCTTAGGGGCGAGCACTGAAGCTTTCTTT. Protein sequence: CASSLGASTEAFF. Based on the CDR3 plus reference TRBV11-3 and TRBJ1-1, the full variable domain is EAGVVQSPRYKIIEKKQPVAFWCNPISGHNTLYWYLQNLGQGPELLIRYENEEAVDDSQLPKDRFSAERLKGVDSTLKIQPAELGDSAVYLCASSLGASTEAFFGQGTRLTVV.

Remarks on this clone: Relative to the germline gene, one junction end is altered; a read error may explain this. The genes are TRBV7-3 and TRBJ1-1; no clear D gene. This CDR3 is built from 14 residues. CDR1 and CDR2 from the germline V gene are SGHTA and FQGTGA. CDR3 nucleotides: TGTGCCAGCAGGTTAACAGCGCCCCGGTCTGAAGCTTTCTTT. It specifies CASRLTAPRSEAFF. The full variable domain, rest sourced from reference TRBV7-3 and TRBJ1-1, is GAGVSQTPSNKVTEKGKYVELRCDPISGHTALYWYRQSLGQGPEFLIYFQGTGAADDSGLPNDRFFAVRPEGSVSTLKIQRTERGDSAVYLCASRLTAPRSEAFFGQGTRLTVV.

The chain employs TRBV2 and TRBJ1-6; 11 bases map to TRBD1. Looked up from germline, CDR1 is SNHLY and CDR2 is FYNNEI. The length of the CDR3 is 14 residues. V gave up 4 bases and J gave up 7 bases; unmatched junction bases: 0. CDR3 residues: CASSGDRGNSPLHF. The CDR3 region has the DNA TGTGCCAGCAGTGGGGACAGGGGGAATTCACCCCTCCACTTT.

The rearrangement links TRBV10-3 to TRBJ2-5, with TRBD2 matching 11 bases. CDR3 length: 16 residues. The germline gives CDR1 ENHRY, CDR2 SYGVKD. V shed 3 bases, J shed 1 base, and the junction held 4 bases outside the gene matches. The CDR3 region is CAISDPGLAVQETQYF. The CDR3, as DNA: TGTGCCATCAGTGATCCGGGACTAGCGGTCCAAGAGACCCAGTACTTC.

The gene calls are TRBV19 and TRBJ1-2; D is possibly TRBD1 (5 bases). V was cut by 4 bases and J by 8 bases, with 23 bases left in between. Germline V lookup: CDR1 LNHDA, CDR2 SQIVND (reference sequence). The CDR3 spans 16 residues. CDR3 bases: TGTGCCAGTAGTACGGGCGGGGGAGGGAGCGCTATCGGCTACACCTTC. It codes for CASSTGGGGSAIGYTF. The full variable domain, in which reference TRBV19 and TRBJ1-2 provide the parts outside the CDR3, is DGGITQSPKYLFRKEGQNVTLSCEQNLNHDAMYWYRQDPGQGLRLIYYSQIVNDFQKGDIAEGYSVSREKKESFPLTVTSAQKNPTAFYLCASSTGGGGSAIGYTFGSGTRLTVV.

The chain has TRBV6-1 and TRBJ2-4, with 10 bases aligning to TRBD1. Germline assignment: CDR1 MNHNS and CDR2 SASEGT. Trimming at V came to 1 base and at J to 5 bases, leaving 5 bases not matched to a gene. The CDR3 runs to 16 residues. CDR3 protein: CASSEVTGTGENIQYF. In nucleotides, the CDR3 is TGTGCCAGCAGTGAAGTAACGGGGACAGGGGAAAACATTCAGTACTTC.

The rearrangement uses TRBV3-1 (or the pseudogene TRBV3-2) and TRBJ2-1, with 11 bases lining up with TRBD2. From germline, CDR1 is LGHDT and CDR2 YNNKEL (reference sequence). Losses at the gene ends were 1 base for V and 7 bases for J; bases not matched to a gene: 6. This CDR3 is 16 amino acids long. The CDR3 here is CASSQVISGGANEQFF. CDR3 DNA sequence: TGTGCCAGCAGCCAAGTTATTAGCGGGGGGGCGAATGAGCAGTTCTTC.